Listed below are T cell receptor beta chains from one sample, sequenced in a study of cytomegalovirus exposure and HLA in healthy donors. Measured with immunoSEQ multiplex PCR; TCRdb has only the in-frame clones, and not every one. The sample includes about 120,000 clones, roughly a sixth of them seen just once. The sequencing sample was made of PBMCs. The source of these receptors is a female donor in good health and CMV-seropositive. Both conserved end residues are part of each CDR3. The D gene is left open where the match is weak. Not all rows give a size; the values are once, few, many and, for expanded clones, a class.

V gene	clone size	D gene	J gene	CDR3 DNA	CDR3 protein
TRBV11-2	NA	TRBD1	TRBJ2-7	TGTGCCAGCAGCCTACGGACAGGGGAGGGCGGCTACGAGCAGTACTTC	CASSLRTGEGGYEQYF
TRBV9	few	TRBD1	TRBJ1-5	TGTGCCAGCAGCGCCGGGACAGACCCTAATAGCAATCAGCCCCAGCATTTT	CASSAGTDPNSNQPQHF
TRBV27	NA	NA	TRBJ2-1	TGTGCCAGCAGTTTGTCGCCTAGCGCTATGAATGAGCAGTTCTTC	CASSLSPSAMNEQFF
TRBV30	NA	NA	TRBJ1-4	TGTGCCTGGAGTGTTCGGACAGTCGGTGAAAAACTGTTTTTT	CAWSVRTVGEKLFF
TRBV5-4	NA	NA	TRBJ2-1	TGTGCCAGCAGTGCTATAAGCTCCTACAATGAGCAGTTCTTC	CASSAISSYNEQFF
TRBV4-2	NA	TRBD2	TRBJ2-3	TGTGCCAGCAGCCAAGGAGTGGCGGGAGAAACGCCCACAGATACGCAGTATTTT	CASSQGVAGETPTDTQYF
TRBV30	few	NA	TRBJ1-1	TGTGCCTGGAGTACACAGGGTAACACTGAAGCTTTCTTT	CAWSTQGNTEAFF
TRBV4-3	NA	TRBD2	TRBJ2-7	TGCGCCAGCAGCCAGACGGCAACCTCATTTGGGACTAAAACCTACGAGCAGTACTTC	CASSQTATSFGTKTYEQYF
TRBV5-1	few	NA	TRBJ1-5	TGCGCCAGCAGCTTGGGGGGGGGCTATGGCAAGCAGCCCCAGCATTTT	CASSLGGGYGKQPQHF
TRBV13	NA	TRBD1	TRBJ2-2	TGTGCCAGCAGCCCACGGACAGGCACCGCGAACACCGGGGAGCTGTTTTTT	CASSPRTGTANTGELFF
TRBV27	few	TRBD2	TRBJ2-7	TGTGCCAGCAGTTTCTCTAGCGGGATCTACGAGCAGTACTTC	CASSFSSGIYEQYF
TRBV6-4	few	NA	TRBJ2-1	TGTGCCAGCAGCCTGCGAGCGGAGGGTGAGCAGTTCTTC	CASSLRAEGEQFF
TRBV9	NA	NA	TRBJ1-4	TGTGCCAGCAGCCTACTTACGGGGGGCGCGGGTGAAAAACTGTTTTTT	CASSLLTGGAGEKLFF
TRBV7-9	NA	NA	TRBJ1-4	TGTGCCAGCAGCAGCGTAGTTCGGGAGGGTGAAAAACTGTTTTTT	CASSSVVREGEKLFF
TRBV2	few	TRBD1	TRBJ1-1	TGTGCCAGCAGCCCCAGGGGGAATGCTGAAGCTTTCTTT	CASSPRGNAEAFF
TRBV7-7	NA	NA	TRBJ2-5	TGTGCTAGCAGCTTAGGTTATAGAGAGACCCAGTACTTC	CASSLGYRETQYF
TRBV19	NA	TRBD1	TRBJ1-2	TGTGCCAGTAGTATTTCGCGAACCGCAGCGGGGACAGGGGACTATGGCTACACCTTC	CASSISRTAAGTGDYGYTF
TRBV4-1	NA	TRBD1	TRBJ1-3	TGCGCCAGCAGCCAAGAGGATATCGGGACAGTCTCTGGAAACACCATATATTTT	CASSQEDIGTVSGNTIYF
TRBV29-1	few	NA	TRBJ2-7	TGCAGCGCAGAGACAGGTCTGGACGAGCAGTACTTC	CSAETGLDEQYF
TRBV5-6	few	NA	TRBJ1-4	TGTGCCAGCAGCTTGCTCAGGGGAGGGACTAATGAAAAACTGTTTTTT	CASSLLRGGTNEKLFF
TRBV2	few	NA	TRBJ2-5	TGTGCCAGCATGGCGGGGGCCGAAGAGACCCAGTACTTC	CASMAGAEETQYF
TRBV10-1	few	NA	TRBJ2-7	TGCGCCAGCAGTGAGGCGGGACAGACCTACGAGCAGTACTTC	CASSEAGQTYEQYF
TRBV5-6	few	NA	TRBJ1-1	TGTGCCAGCAGCTTGGACCCAGGGTGGAACACTGAAGCTTTCTTT	CASSLDPGWNTEAFF
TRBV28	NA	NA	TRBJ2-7	TGTGCCACCACACAGGGTAAATTTGGTGGGTACGAGCAGTACTTC	CATTQGKFGGYEQYF
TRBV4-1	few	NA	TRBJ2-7	TGCGCCAGCAGCCATCCCCGAGGCGAGCAGTACTTC	CASSHPRGEQYF
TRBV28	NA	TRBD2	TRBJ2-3	TGTGCCAGCAGGGGACTAGCGGGGGGCGGGTATACGCAGTATTTT	CASRGLAGGGYTQYF
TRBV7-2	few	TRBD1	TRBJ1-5	TGTGCCAGCAGCATAGGACAGGGGGCGCCTGAGGTGCCCCAGCATTTT	CASSIGQGAPEVPQHF
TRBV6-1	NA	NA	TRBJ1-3	TGTGCCAGCAGTGAACAGGGTTATGGAAACACCATATATTTT	CASSEQGYGNTIYF